These T cell receptor beta chains were read from a single sample in a study of human T cells and chemical hapten exposure. TCRdb re-called the RACE reads through MiXCR, storing one row per CDR3 protein. Here the sample spans around 69,000 distinct CDR3 sequences, 8.5% being singletons. The sequenced sample was whole blood, obtained in connection with sensitization to the hapten diphenylcyclopropenone (DPC). All receptors derive from a woman between 45 and 60 years old with alopecia areata. Some clones in this sample may be carry-over from other donors' samples. The conserved cysteine and the conserved F or W are not part of the CDR3 here.

V gene	CDR3 protein
TRBV7-2	ASSILAGGTDTQY
TRBV28	ASSSTRRDEQY
TRBV12-3/TRBV12-4	ASSGRLGLAGWSYNEQF
TRBV6-2/TRBV6-3	ASRALADYEQY
TRBV29-1	SVEEETRGTYEQY
TRBV7-8	ASRLGASNQPQH
TRBV29-1	SAVQDLQETQY
TRBV20-1	SATLTGRDTQY
TRBV9	ASSVAPSGRTDTQY
TRBV29-1	SARDRAPGANVLT
TRBV27	ASSLSTEYNEQF
TRBV6-1	ASRLAGVADTQY
TRBV5-1	ASSSGTASSGNTIY
TRBV3-1	ASSQGLHEQY
TRBV4-2	ASSQDGVPGYGYT
TRBV9	ASSVGTVSTDTQY
TRBV13	ASSLGLGAGAEAF
TRBV11-2	ASSSLLGKGYGYT
TRBV11-1	ASSFTAGTSGFGEQY
TRBV29-1	SVAGVYEQY
TRBV14	ASSQDLGQGRQF
TRBV29-1	SVGGQGREKLF
TRBV12-3/TRBV12-4	ASSPEGTGTVSPEQF
TRBV7-8	ASSLGWMAYSNQPQH
TRBV10-1	ASSGQLPQSIQY
TRBV4-3	ASSPGGARPYEQY
TRBV24-1	ATSDRGLRDEQF
TRBV12-3/TRBV12-4	ASSLQGRNQPQH
TRBV10-3	AISESWTGDTDTQY
TRBV15	ATREGLSSYNEQF
TRBV28	ASRNGGRGGEKLF
TRBV5-1	ASSLASVGETQY
TRBV9	ASSVAGTRDEQY
TRBV5-6	ASSWGDGGYT
TRBV12-3/TRBV12-4	ASRKGYSPLH
TRBV28	ASSLFQDAPLH
TRBV20-1	SARDQVTDEAF
TRBV7-2	ASSFAGTSGYTSTDTQY
TRBV10-3	AISESSDRINF
TRBV6-1	ASSDSPGHQPQH
TRBV20-1	SANGPDREYGYT
TRBV29-1	SIRETGANVLT